These 8 T cell receptor beta chains came from one sample sequenced in a study of a mutant IDH1 vaccine in newly diagnosed glioma. The sample's time point: baseline, week 1 (first vaccination visit). Treatment noted: pre-vaccination baseline after standard-of-care therapy. Some clones are missing from TCRdb's copy, which holds only in-frame ones; the method was immunoSEQ multiplex PCR. The sample includes approximately 67,000 clones, approximately 82% of them seen just once. The sequencing used peripheral blood mononuclear cells (PBMCs), collected from a glioma patient treated with radiotherapy, temozolomide or both. These receptors were collected from a woman aged 18-35 years with glioma. Some clones in this sample may be carry-over from other donors' samples.

The V call is TRBV9, the J call TRBJ2-5; D assignment may be TRBD1 or TRBD2 (5 bases each). Trimming pared 2 bases from V and 5 bases from J, leaving 13 bases between. This CDR3 region has 14 residues. CDR1 and CDR2 from the germline V gene are SGDLS and YYNGEE. The CDR3 region has the DNA TGTGCCAGCAGCGTGGGGACGCGAGGCGAGACCCAGTACTTC. Its protein product is CASSVGTRGETQYF.

The chain uses TRBV27 and TRBJ1-1; tentatively, D is TRBD1 (6 bases). Looked up from germline, CDR1 is MNHEY and CDR2 is SMNVEV (reference sequence). Trimming removed 1 base at V and 9 bases at J, with 9 bases between. The CDR3 loop spans 12 amino acids. The CDR3 is CASSLWGGQAFF. CDR3 nucleotide sequence: TGTGCCAGCAGTTTATGGGGGGGGCAAGCTTTCTTT.

This clone was counted only a few times. The chain couples TRBV6-5 to TRBJ1-6; D is unclear. V was pared by 1 base and J by 9 bases, with 10 bases between. Per germline, CDR1 MNHEY and CDR2 SVGAGI. The CDR3 consists of 14 residues. The CDR3 bases are TGTGCCAGCAGTTACTTCGGGGAATCTTCACCCCTCCACTTT. Residues: CASSYFGESSPLHF.

This chain uses TRBV2 with TRBJ1-2, with 8 nucleotides matching TRBD1. From germline, CDR1 is SNHLY and CDR2 FYNNEI. The CDR3 consists of 15 residues. V trimming: 5 bases; J trimming: 0 bases; junction bases outside the gene matches: 5. The CDR3 region has the DNA TGTGCCAGCAGTTCAGGACAGGGTGCTAACTATGGCTACACCTTC. This translates into CASSSGQGANYGYTF. Full variable domain (rest looked up from reference TRBV2 and TRBJ1-2): EPEVTQTPSHQVTQMGQEVILRCVPISNHLYFYWYRQILGQKVEFLVSFYNNEISEKSEIFDDQFSVERPDGSNFTLKIRSTKLEDSAMYFCASSSGQGANYGYTFGSGTRLTVV.

The chain is built from TRBV9 and TRBJ2-5; a weak D match, TRBD1 (6 bases). V lost 3 bases and J 2 bases, leaving 11 bases between the germline ends. CDR3 size: 14 residues. From germline, CDR1 is SGDLS and CDR2 YYNGEE. In nucleotides, the CDR3 is TGTGCCAGCAGCGCCACAGGGCTTCAAGAGACCCAGTACTTC. Amino acid sequence: CASSATGLQETQYF.

The chain employs TRBV19 and TRBJ2-3; TRBD2 aligns across 9 bases. The CDR3 contains 13 residues. The V and J ends lost 7 bases and 4 bases, in that order; junction bases with no gene match: 3. Per germline, CDR1 LNHDA and CDR2 SQIVND (reference sequence). The CDR3 nucleotides are TGTGCCAGTATGGCGGGAGGGCCAGATACGCAGTATTTT. Encoded protein: CASMAGGPDTQYF.

The table lists this clone with a count of one. This chain connects TRBV10-1 to TRBJ1-5; no clear D gene. V was trimmed by 3 bases and J by 5 bases, leaving 5 bases between them. There are 12 residues in the CDR3. Germline assignment: CDR1 WNHNN and CDR2 SYGVQD (reference sequence). In DNA form, the CDR3 reads TGCGCCAGCAGTGAAGCGGATCAGCCCCAGCATTTT. This gives the protein CASSEADQPQHF.

The J gene is TRBJ2-7, the V gene TRBV27, with D unclear. The CDR3 is 13 residues long. Germline CDR1 is MNHEY and CDR2 is SMNVEV (reference sequence). Trimming shortened V by 4 bases and J by 3 bases, and 10 bases separated the two germline ends. The CDR3 DNA reads as TGTGCCAGCAGTTCCGACAACAGCTACGAGCAGTACTTC. This encodes CASSSDNSYEQYF.